This T cell receptor (beta chain) was documented in a study of blood T cell repertoires in COVID-19. Whole-study context: Samples of COVID-19 (acute and convalescent) were obtained from the United States, Italy and Spain. PBMCs, B-cell-depleted T cells, or T cells provided the cDNA or gDNA that made up the material.

Original methodology: Reference gene primer amplification gave nucleated cell count estimates. Sequencing was performed with immunoSEQ multiplex PCR; in TCRdb, only in-frame clones are kept and a portion is missing. The V and J calls and clone size are taken from that table; D and trimming were inferred from the DNA. The repertoire holds around 100,000 clones, with about nine tenths as singletons. This clone has a handful of counts. Germline V lookup: CDR1 SGHTA, CDR2 FQGNSA. The CDR3 consists of 14 residues. Deletions cut 1 base from V and 4 bases from J, with 10 bases between. The origin of this receptor is a man in his sixties with acute or convalescent COVID-19. The sample taken for sequencing was peripheral blood. V usage is TRBV7-2 and J usage is TRBJ2-5, with a tentative D call TRBD1 (5 bases). The CDR3 loop is CASSLEGWGETQYF. In DNA, the CDR3 is TGTGCCAGCAGCTTAGAGGGGTGGGGAGAGACCCAGTACTTC.